One and the same sample provided the 18 T cell receptor beta chains below, sequenced in a study of PD-L1 blockade in urothelial cancer. Method: immunoSEQ multiplex PCR; TCRdb's copy keeps in-frame clones and lacks some. The sample has about 82,000 clones, about 85% seen once. Sequencing used PBMCs, obtained around atezolizumab (anti-PD-L1) treatment. The receptors stem from a woman in her 70s with urothelial cancer.

The chain links TRBV11-2 to TRBJ1-1; a weak D match, TRBD1 (5 bases). CDR3 length: 16 residues. Germline values: CDR1 SGHAT, CDR2 FQNNGV. V gave up 1 base and J gave up 13 bases, with 25 bases separating them. In nucleotides, the CDR3 is TGTGCCAGCAGCTTAGGGAGGGGACGAAAAAACTCATCTTATTTCTTT. This encodes CASSLGRGRKNSSYFF. The whole variable domain, filled in from reference TRBV11-2 and TRBJ1-1, reads EAGVAQSPRYKIIEKRQSVAFWCNPISGHATLYWYQQILGQGPKLLIQFQNNGVVDDSQLPKDRFSAERLKGVDSTLKIQPAKLEDSAVYLCASSLGRGRKNSSYFFGQGTRLTVV.

The CDR3 loop reads CASSATGFINEQFF. The CDR3, as DNA: TGCGCCAGCAGCGCTACAGGGTTCATCAATGAGCAGTTCTTC. V usage is TRBV5-1 and J usage is TRBJ2-1, with D possibly being TRBD1 (6 bases). Looked up from germline, CDR1 is SGHRS and CDR2 is YFSETQ. Trimming took 4 bases from V and 6 from J, leaving 14 bases between them. This CDR3 has 14 amino acids.

V usage is TRBV15 and J usage is TRBJ2-7, with TRBD1 matching over 12 bases. Germline assignment: CDR1 LNHNV and CDR2 YYDKDF (reference sequence). The CDR3 runs to 15 residues. The trim removed 6 bases at V and 4 bases at J, leaving 7 bases unmatched. The CDR3 loop is CATSAGTGGWYEQYF. CDR3 in DNA: TGTGCCACCAGTGCCGGGACAGGGGGCTGGTACGAGCAGTACTTC.

The rearrangement joins TRBV25-1 to TRBJ2-7; 8 bases map to TRBD1. The germline CDR1 and CDR2 sequences are MGHDK and SYGVNS. CDR3 length equals 14 residues. J lost 5 bases, V lost 2 bases, and 5 bases had no gene match. CDR3 sequence: CASSELDRVHEQYF. The CDR3 DNA follows: TGTGCCAGCAGTGAACTGGACAGGGTCCACGAGCAGTACTTC.

J is TRBJ2-5 and V is TRBV2; TRBD1 agrees at 9 bases. The CDR3 loop spans 15 amino acids. In germline, CDR1 is SNHLY, CDR2 FYNNEI. The ends lost 5 bases at V and 0 bases at J; junction bases unmatched: 4. The CDR3 region has the DNA TGTGCCAGCAGTCCCGGACAGGGGTACCAAGAGACCCAGTACTTC. Translation: CASSPGQGYQETQYF.

The gene calls are TRBV29-1 and TRBJ1-2, with D possibly being TRBD1 (5 bases). In germline, CDR1 is SQVTM, CDR2 ANQGSEA. Trimming left V 7 bases short and J 3 bases short, with 9 bases between. CDR3 size: 11 residues. The chain's CDR3 is CSARADYGYTF. CDR3 nucleotides: TGCAGCGCCAGGGCGGACTATGGCTACACCTTC.

This clone has only a few counts. The V call is TRBV27, the J call TRBJ2-7, with 8 bases aligning to TRBD1. V gave up 4 bases and J gave up 0 bases; unmatched junction bases: 5. There are 15 residues in the CDR3. The germline V gene has CDR1 MNHEY and CDR2 SMNVEV (reference sequence). The CDR3 region is CASSSPGTGSYEQYF. In DNA, the CDR3 is TGTGCCAGCAGTTCCCCCGGGACAGGCTCCTACGAGCAGTACTTC.

The chain is built from TRBV30 and TRBJ2-7; D is uncertain. V lost 2 bases and J lost 0, with 14 bases in between. The CDR3 has 15 amino acids. The germline gives CDR1 GTSNPN, CDR2 SVGIG (reference sequence). CDR3: CAWSHRWRSSYEQYF. The CDR3 DNA sequence: TGTGCCTGGAGTCATCGTTGGCGGTCCTCCTACGAGCAGTACTTC.

The chain combines TRBV7-2 with TRBJ2-7, with 8 bases that match TRBD1. V lost 5 bases, J lost 3 bases, and 6 bases stayed unmatched. CDR1 is SGHTA, CDR2 FQGNSA, per germline. This CDR3 is 14 amino acids long. CDR3 loop: CASSDRDRYYEQYF. In DNA, the CDR3 is TGTGCCAGCAGCGACCGGGACAGGTACTACGAGCAGTACTTC.

This rearrangement joins TRBV18 to TRBJ2-7; possibly TRBD1 for D (5 bases). In germline, CDR1 is KGHSH, CDR2 LQKENI. Trimming stripped 3 bases from V and 3 bases from J, with 9 bases between. The CDR3 has 13 residues. The DNA of the CDR3 is TGTGCCAGCTCACCGGCCAGGGTCTACGAGCAGTACTTC. Protein: CASSPARVYEQYF.

The CDR3 protein is CASKEGQADTQYF. The CDR3 DNA reads TGCGCCAGCAAGGAGGGCCAGGCAGATACGCAGTATTTT. The chain couples TRBV5-1 to TRBJ2-3, with D possibly TRBD2 on 6 matching bases. Germline CDR1 and CDR2: SGHRS and YFSETQ. V lost 6 bases, J lost 4 bases, and 12 bases lay in between. This CDR3 comprises 13 residues.

This clone is a singleton in its sample. The chain uses TRBV7-2 and TRBJ2-7, with D possibly matching TRBD1 (7 bases). The CDR3 consists of 15 residues. Germline V gene data show CDR1 as SGHTA and CDR2 as FQGNSA. V lost 5 bases and J lost 0, with 14 bases in between. CDR3 in DNA: TGTGCCAGCAGCCCCGGAGGGACAGTCTCCTACGAGCAGTACTTC. Its protein is CASSPGGTVSYEQYF.

The J gene is TRBJ2-5, the V gene TRBV18; D perhaps matches TRBD2 (5 bases). Trimming pared 3 bases from V and 1 base from J, leaving 12 bases between. There are 15 residues in the CDR3. The germline CDR1 and CDR2 sequences are KGHSH and LQKENI. The CDR3 spells CASSPGVGSQETQYF. Written as DNA, the CDR3 is TGTGCCAGCTCACCGGGCGTTGGGAGCCAAGAGACCCAGTACTTC.

This chain's CDR3 is CASSQNGDSGQPQHF. CDR3 DNA: TGCGCCAGCAGCCAAAATGGAGACTCGGGGCAGCCCCAGCATTTT. V is TRBV4-1 and J is TRBJ1-5, with unresolved D. V lost 2 bases and J 7 bases, leaving 15 bases between the germline ends. The germline CDR1 and CDR2 sequences are MGHRA and YSYEKL. CDR3 length: 15 amino acids.

For this clone: One end of the junction varies from germline; a read error may be responsible. The same CDR3 is also encoded by other DNA sequences in this sample. This chain connects TRBV30 to TRBJ1-1; 8 positions match TRBD1. The CDR3 length is 16 residues. CDR1 GTSNPN and CDR2 SVGIG come from the germline V gene (reference sequence). CDR3 bases: TGTGCCTGGAGTGTACCCACAGGGGGTGAACACACCGAAGCTTTCTTT. Translated: CAWSVPTGGEHTEAFF.

J is TRBJ2-3 and V is TRBV5-1, with 11 positions matching TRBD2. Germline V gives CDR1 SGHRS, CDR2 YFSETQ. Trimming cost V 4 bases and J 0 bases; bases outside gene matches: 4. CDR3 length: 16 residues. CDR3 loop: CASSLGTSGSTDTQYF. The CDR3 DNA is TGCGCCAGCAGCCTCGGGACTAGCGGAAGCACAGATACGCAGTATTTT.

The chain is built from TRBV28 and TRBJ2-1, with D maybe TRBD2 (5 bases). Trimming stripped 8 bases from V and 1 base from J, with 9 bases between. Germline V gene sequence: CDR1 MDHEN, CDR2 SYDVKM. This CDR3 is built from 13 residues. The CDR3 sequence: CASGRVSYNEQFF. CDR3 sequence (DNA): TGTGCCAGCGGGCGGGTGTCCTACAATGAGCAGTTCTTC. Full variable domain (outside the CDR3, taken from reference TRBV28 and TRBJ2-1): DVKVTQSSRYLVKRTGEKVFLECVQDMDHENMFWYRQDPGLGLRLIYFSYDVKMKEKGDIPEGYSVSREKKERFSLILESASTNQTSMYLCASGRVSYNEQFFGPGTRLTVL.

The chain couples TRBV27 to TRBJ2-5; D possibly corresponds to TRBD1 (6 bases). V was trimmed by 2 bases and J by 0 bases, leaving 10 bases between them. The CDR3 length is 15 residues. Germline V lookup: CDR1 MNHEY, CDR2 SMNVEV (reference sequence). The chain's CDR3 is CASSLTRQDQETQYF. The CDR3 DNA reads TGTGCCAGCAGTTTAACCCGACAGGACCAAGAGACCCAGTACTTC.